Following are 9 T cell receptor beta chains from one sample sequenced in a study of cytomegalovirus exposure and HLA in healthy donors. PCR used 60 Vbeta primers and 13 Jbeta primers. Generated by immunoSEQ multiplex PCR, the TCRdb table keeps only in-frame clones and is missing some. The sample holds under 70,000 clones; 55% to 80% are singletons and the top ten take approximately 2.2%. The sample taken for sequencing was PBMCs. Receptors originate from a woman in her twenties or thirties in good health and CMV-seronegative.

This clone has more than one count but fewer than ten. DNA of the CDR3: TGCGCCAGCAGCTTGGAGCGGCCTAGCACAGATACGCAGTATTTT. As protein: CASSLERPSTDTQYF. The chain employs TRBV5-1 and TRBJ2-3; perhaps TRBD2 as D (5 bases). The CDR3 consists of 15 residues. Germline V lookup: CDR1 SGHRS, CDR2 YFSETQ. Trimming left V 0 bases short and J 0 bases short, with 8 bases between.

The J gene is TRBJ2-5, the V gene TRBV30; 8 positions agree with TRBD1. V shed 3 bases and J 5 bases; nucleotides not matched to a gene: 8. This CDR3 comprises 14 residues. Germline assignment: CDR1 GTSNPN and CDR2 SVGIG (reference sequence). CDR3: CAWRVAGGAETQYF. The CDR3 bases are TGTGCCTGGAGAGTGGCAGGGGGCGCGGAGACCCAGTACTTC.

V is TRBV29-1 and J is TRBJ1-2, with D tentatively TRBD1 (5 bases). This CDR3 has 13 residues. Trimming removed 4 bases from V and 3 bases from J, with 12 bases in between. Germline CDR1 and CDR2: SQVTM and ANQGSEA. The CDR3: CSVVRGKDYGYTF. CDR3 DNA sequence: TGCAGCGTTGTAAGGGGAAAAGACTATGGCTACACCTTC.

This clone was seen a handful of times. The chain uses TRBV30 and TRBJ1-3, with a tentative D call TRBD1 (6 bases). Between the trimmed V and J ends, which lost 2 bases and 0 bases, there was a span of 11 bases. Germline V lookup: CDR1 GTSNPN, CDR2 SVGIG (reference sequence). The CDR3 sequence is 15 residues long. DNA of the CDR3: TGTGCCTGGAGTAGACAGGCGCTCTCTGGAAACACCATATATTTT. Translated, it gives CAWSRQALSGNTIYF.

The genes are TRBV19 and TRBJ2-7; 7 bases agree with TRBD2. The J segment lost 7 bases and the V segment lost 4 bases, leaving 10 bases of the junction unmatched. The germline V gene encodes CDR1 LNHDA and CDR2 SQIVND (reference sequence). The CDR3 spans 14 residues. CDR3 bases: TGTGCCAGTAGTACCGGCGGGGGAACCTTAGAGCAGTACTTC. Translated, it gives CASSTGGGTLEQYF.

Concerning this clone itself: The same CDR3 arises from other DNA sequences in this sample as well. CDR3 nucleotide sequence: TGCGCCAGCAGCTTGGAGGGGTACGAGCAGTACTTC. This translates into CASSLEGYEQYF. This chain joins TRBV5-1 and TRBJ2-7; possibly TRBD1 for D (5 bases). CDR3 length: 12 amino acids. Looked up from germline, CDR1 is SGHRS and CDR2 is YFSETQ. V dropped 0 bases and J dropped 4 bases, with 5 bases sitting between them.

V is TRBV7-9 and J is TRBJ1-2; 9 bases agree with TRBD1. The CDR3 has 15 residues. The trim removed 5 bases at V and 7 bases at J, leaving 11 bases unmatched. Germline CDR1 and CDR2: SEHNR and FQNEAQ (reference sequence). Written as DNA, the CDR3 is TGTGCCAGCAGCCCGGGACAGGGAGGGGTATTTGGCTACACCTTC. Protein product: CASSPGQGGVFGYTF. Drawing the rest from reference TRBV7-9 and TRBJ1-2, the complete variable domain is DTGVSQNPRHKITKRGQNVTFRCDPISEHNRLYWYRQTLGQGPEFLTYFQNEAQLEKSRLLSDRFSAERPKGSFSTLEIQRTEQGDSAMYLCASSPGQGGVFGYTFGSGTRLTVV.

The chain joins TRBV4-3 to TRBJ2-7; D not certain. Germline CDR1 is LGHNA and CDR2 is YSLEER. CDR3 length: 14 residues. Trimming pared 1 base from V and 1 base from J, leaving 8 bases between. CDR3 sequence: CASSQVAGSYEQYF. As DNA, the CDR3 is TGCGCCAGCAGCCAAGTAGCTGGGTCCTACGAGCAGTACTTC.

This clone has more than one count but fewer than ten. This chain joins TRBV7-3 and TRBJ1-6; TRBD1 matches 9 bases. The CDR3 sequence is 15 residues long. CDR1 and CDR2 from the germline V gene are SGHTA and FQGTGA. V lost 2 bases, J lost 10 bases, and 6 bases stayed unmatched. The CDR3 reads CASSLHGTGNSPLHF. The CDR3 region has the DNA TGTGCCAGCAGCTTACATGGGACAGGGAACTCACCCCTCCACTTT.